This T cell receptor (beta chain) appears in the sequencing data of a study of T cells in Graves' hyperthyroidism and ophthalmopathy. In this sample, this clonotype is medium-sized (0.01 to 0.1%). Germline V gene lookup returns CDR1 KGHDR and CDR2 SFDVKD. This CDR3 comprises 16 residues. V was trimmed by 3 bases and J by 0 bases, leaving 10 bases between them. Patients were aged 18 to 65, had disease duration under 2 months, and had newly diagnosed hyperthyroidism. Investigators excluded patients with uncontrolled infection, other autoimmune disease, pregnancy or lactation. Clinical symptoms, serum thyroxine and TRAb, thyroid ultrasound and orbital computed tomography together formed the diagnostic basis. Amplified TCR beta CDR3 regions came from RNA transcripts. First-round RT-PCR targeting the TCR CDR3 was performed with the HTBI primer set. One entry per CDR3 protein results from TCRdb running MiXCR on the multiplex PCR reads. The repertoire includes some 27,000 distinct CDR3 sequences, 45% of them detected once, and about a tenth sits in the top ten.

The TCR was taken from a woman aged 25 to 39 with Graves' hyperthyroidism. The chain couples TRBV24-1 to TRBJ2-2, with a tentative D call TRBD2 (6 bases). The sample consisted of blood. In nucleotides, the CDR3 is TGTGCCACCAGTGATATCGGACTAACGAACACCGGGGAGCTGTTTTTT. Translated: CATSDIGLTNTGELFF.